This T cell receptor (beta chain) was sequenced during a study of brain T cells in children with intractable seizures. Study-wide points: Only CDR3 sequence similarity suggested viral specificity, without known HCMV serostatus. Pre- and post-surgery blood differed in depth, so pre-surgery absences may be undersampling.

About this clone itself: Its antigen is undetermined.

V was shortened by 4 bases and J by 5 bases, with 4 bases between the two germline ends. Looked up from germline, CDR1 is SGHDT and CDR2 is YYEEEE. CDR3 size: 12 residues. Sample time point: blood from clinic visit 5 months post-surgery; TSC patient then seizure free. Surgery cases with the highest brain T cell transcript signatures were chosen for sequencing. Sequencing was performed with immunoSEQ multiplex PCR; in TCRdb, only in-frame clones are kept and a portion is missing. The table includes under 400,000 clones, roughly 93% detected once. Sequenced here: peripheral blood, sampled more than 4 months after surgery. This clonotype was sampled from a boy younger than two with tuberous sclerosis and intractable seizures. The chain employs TRBV5-6 and TRBJ1-6; D gene uncertain. The CDR3 coding sequence is TGTGCCAGCAGCGCCAATAATTCACCCCTCCACTTT. Protein: CASSANNSPLHF.